The 17 T cell receptor beta chains below come from one sample, sequenced in a study of T cells in Graves' hyperthyroidism and ophthalmopathy. Authors of the study amplified TCR beta CDR3 regions from RNA transcripts. First-round RT-PCR of the TCR CDR3 relied on the HTBI primer set. Each CDR3 protein is one row after TCRdb ran MiXCR on the multiplex PCR reads. In the table there are roughly 740,000 distinct CDR3 sequences, about a sixth of which are singletons. Sequenced input: blood. These receptors were collected from a young man with Graves' hyperthyroidism.

This clonotype was recorded many times. V and J are TRBV12-3 or TRBV12-4 and TRBJ2-5; TRBD2 aligns across 14 bases. This CDR3 contains 18 residues. The trim removed 5 bases at V and 5 bases at J, leaving 13 bases unmatched. CDR3 region: CASSLMRGLAGDFETQYF. CDR3 bases: TGTGCCAGCAGTCTTATGAGGGGACTAGCGGGAGATTTCGAGACCCAGTACTTC.

The V call is TRBV27, the J call TRBJ2-7, with D possibly being TRBD2 (6 bases). V was cut by 0 bases and J by 3 bases, with 12 bases left in between. CDR3 length: 15 amino acids. The germline V gene has CDR1 MNHEY and CDR2 SMNVEV (reference sequence). CDR3 amino acids: CASSLSPGLLYEQYF. CDR3 DNA sequence: TGTGCCAGCAGTTTATCACCGGGACTCCTCTACGAGCAGTACTTC.

This clonotype has just one count. The CDR3 region has the DNA TGTGCCAGCACCCCTGGCGGGACTAGCGACGCCGGGGAGCTGTTTTTT. This sequence encodes CASTPGGTSDAGELFF. The chain carries TRBV28 and TRBJ2-2; the match to TRBD2 covers 10 bases. The germline CDR1 and CDR2 sequences are MDHEN and SYDVKM. The ends lost 7 bases at V and 6 bases at J; junction bases unmatched: 11. CDR3 length: 16 residues.

The table lists this clonotype with many counts. The genes are TRBV20-1 and TRBJ1-2; D not resolved. The CDR3 consists of 12 residues. Per germline, CDR1 DFQATT and CDR2 SNEGSKA (reference sequence). Between the trimmed V and J ends, which lost 7 bases and 7 bases, there was a span of 16 bases. The CDR3 sequence is CSVIRAGSGYTF. CDR3 DNA: TGCAGTGTCATAAGGGCGGGGAGTGGCTACACCTTC.

This clonotype was seen repeatedly, ten times or more. The rearrangement joins TRBV3-1 to TRBJ1-5; a possible D gene is TRBD1 (6 bases). There are 16 residues in the CDR3. The V end was cut by 1 base, the J end by 2 bases, with 12 bases between. Germline V gene lookup returns CDR1 LGHDT and CDR2 YNNKEL (reference sequence). CDR3: CASSQGRGRGNQPQHF. Here the CDR3 DNA reads TGTGCCAGCAGCCAAGGCAGGGGTCGGGGCAATCAGCCCCAGCATTTT.

The sample holds a few counts of this clonotype. The V call is TRBV6-1, the J call TRBJ2-1; 7 bases fit TRBD2. CDR1 and CDR2 (germline): MNHNS, SASEGT. The trim removed 6 bases at V and 3 bases at J, leaving 8 bases unmatched. This CDR3 comprises 15 residues. CDR3 in DNA: TGTGCCAGCAGAACCCGGCTAGCGGACTACAATGAGCAGTTCTTC. Its protein is CASRTRLADYNEQFF.

Ten or more counts support this clonotype. The chain joins TRBV3-1 to TRBJ2-1; 11 nucleotides agree with TRBD2. The V segment lost 4 bases and the J segment 10 bases; nucleotides outside the gene matches: 3. The germline gives CDR1 LGHDT, CDR2 YNNKEL (reference sequence). The CDR3 length is 13 residues. The CDR3 nucleotides are TGTGCCAGCAGCCTGGGACTAGCGGCAGAGCAGTTCTTC. Its protein is CASSLGLAAEQFF.

V usage is TRBV20-1 and J usage is TRBJ1-4, with D perhaps matching TRBD1 (5 bases). CDR1 DFQATT and CDR2 SNEGSKA come from the germline V gene (reference sequence). This CDR3 is 14 amino acids long. V lost 6 bases, J lost 0 bases, and 11 bases lay in between. The CDR3 nucleotides are TGCAGTGCCTTAGGGGCCGCAACTAATGAAAAACTGTTTTTT. It translates to CSALGAATNEKLFF.

The sample holds many counts of this clonotype. The V gene is TRBV2, the J gene TRBJ2-1; D is unclear. V was trimmed by 1 base and J by 9 bases, leaving 16 bases between them. In germline, CDR1 is SNHLY, CDR2 FYNNEI. CDR3 length: 15 amino acids. CDR3 DNA: TGTGCCAGCAGTGAAGGTTGGAACCGGAACGGTGAGCAGTTCTTC. Protein sequence: CASSEGWNRNGEQFF.

On this clonotype: Germline and junction disagree at one end, which may indicate a read error. The chain is built from TRBV29-1 and TRBJ2-7; D gene unclear. Germline V gene lookup returns CDR1 SQVTM and CDR2 ANQGSEA. The CDR3 extends over 12 amino acids. The CDR3 nucleotides read TGCAGCGTTGTCGGTGTATCCTATGAGCAGTACTTC. This encodes CSVVGVSYEQYF.

Ten or more counts support this clonotype. This sequence joins TRBV20-1 and TRBJ1-2; D is ambiguous. The V end lost 6 bases, the J end lost 3 bases, and 8 bases lay between the germline ends. This CDR3 contains 11 residues. Germline assignment: CDR1 DFQATT and CDR2 SNEGSKA (reference sequence). DNA of the CDR3: TGCAGTGCCTCGGATGACTATGGCTACACCTTC. The encoded protein is CSASDDYGYTF.

This clonotype has only a few counts. This sequence joins TRBV6-2 or TRBV6-3 and TRBJ2-3, with TRBD2 matching over 10 bases. Germline V gene sequence: CDR1 MNHEY, CDR2 SVGEGT. There are 15 residues in the CDR3. Trimming took 6 bases from V and 5 from J; bases not matched to a gene: 8. The CDR3 sequence is CASSHSSGRRDTQYF. The DNA for the CDR3 is TGTGCCAGCAGCCACTCTAGCGGGAGAAGAGATACGCAGTATTTT.

The chain employs TRBV30 and TRBJ1-5; D may be TRBD1 (5 bases). The germline CDR1 and CDR2 sequences are GTSNPN and SVGIG (reference sequence). This CDR3 comprises 12 residues. With 3 bases removed from V and 6 bases from J, the gap between germline ends came to 9 bases. CDR3 in amino acids: CAWRGEGQPQHF. The CDR3 nucleotides are TGTGCCTGGAGAGGGGAGGGTCAGCCCCAGCATTTT.

The chain employs TRBV7-3 and TRBJ2-2; D perhaps matches TRBD1 (6 bases). The germline V gene has CDR1 SGHTA and CDR2 FQGTGA. The ends were cut back, 3 bases at V and 4 bases at J, with 12 bases in the middle. The CDR3 sequence is 15 residues long. The CDR3 spells CASSLRGHLTGELFF. The DNA for the CDR3 is TGTGCCAGCAGCTTGAGGGGACATCTCACCGGGGAGCTGTTTTTT.

This chain joins TRBV5-4 and TRBJ1-4; D not certain. Germline assignment: CDR1 SGHNT and CDR2 YYREEE (reference sequence). V lost 2 bases, J lost 0 bases, and 11 bases lay in between. There are 16 residues in the CDR3. For the CDR3, the DNA is TGTGCCAGCAGCTTTAAGGGAGGCGCAACTAATGAAAAACTGTTTTTT. Its protein product is CASSFKGGATNEKLFF.

This sequence joins TRBV9 and TRBJ1-1; 8 bases fit TRBD1. The CDR3 is made up of 18 amino acids. Trimming took 4 bases from V and 0 from J; bases not matched to a gene: 14. Germline V gene data show CDR1 as SGDLS and CDR2 as YYNGEE. The CDR3: CASSSNAGDRSMNTEAFF. CDR3 DNA: TGTGCCAGCAGCTCCAACGCGGGGGACAGGAGTATGAACACTGAAGCTTTCTTT.

The chain carries TRBV11-3 and TRBJ2-7; 10 bases agree with TRBD2. V shed 5 bases and J 0 bases; nucleotides not matched to a gene: 7. The length of the CDR3 is 16 residues. CDR1 and CDR2 (germline): SGHNT, YENEEA. CDR3 sequence: CASSPRASGGSYEQYF. The CDR3, as DNA: TGTGCCAGCAGCCCCCGAGCTAGCGGGGGCTCCTACGAGCAGTACTTC.